The 9 T cell receptor beta chains below all came from one sample that was sequenced in a study of T cell repertoires in cytomegalovirus infection. A single record per CDR3 protein comes from TCRdb applying MiXCR to the reads. This sample has roughly 730,000 distinct CDR3 sequences, with around 32% found just once. Antigens of these TCRs are unknown. The sequencing used cultured PBMCs, collected from culture after CMV antigen stimulation. All receptors derive from a human donor in good health (CMV status not recorded). Some clones in this sample may be carry-over from other donors' samples.

The table lists this clonotype with a few counts. V usage is TRBV4-1 and J usage is TRBJ1-1, with a weak D call TRBD1 (5 bases). Trimming removed 0 bases at V and 1 base at J, with 24 bases between. In germline, CDR1 is MGHRA, CDR2 YSYEKL. The CDR3 runs to 20 residues. CDR3 DNA sequence: TGCGCCAGCAGCCAAGACCCGTCCTCTATCGGCGTAAGGGGGAACACTGAAGCTTTCTTT. Translating gives CASSQDPSSIGVRGNTEAFF.

This clonotype has a handful of counts. This sequence joins TRBV28 and TRBJ2-3; D is perhaps TRBD1 (5 bases). Trimming took 6 bases from V and 1 from J, leaving 14 bases between them. The CDR3 totals 15 residues. Germline V gene lookup returns CDR1 MDHEN and CDR2 SYDVKM. In nucleotides, the CDR3 is TGTGCCAGCAGCGTTCCTGGGGCCGGCACAGATACGCAGTATTTT. Its translation is CASSVPGAGTDTQYF.

This clonotype was counted only a few times. The J gene is TRBJ1-2, the V gene TRBV28; D may be TRBD1 (5 bases). This CDR3 region has 14 residues. The germline V and J ends were trimmed by 2 bases and 4 bases, with 11 bases remaining between them. Germline CDR1 reads MDHEN; CDR2 reads SYDVKM. CDR3 sequence: CASSLPGPLYGYTF. For the CDR3, the DNA is TGTGCCAGCAGTTTACCGGGACCCCTCTATGGCTACACCTTC.

This clonotype appeared a few times. This chain connects TRBV6-5 to TRBJ1-3; D is unresolved. Germline V CDR1 and CDR2: MNHEY, SVGAGI. V was clipped by 2 bases and J by 4 bases, with 12 bases between them. The CDR3 totals 15 residues. Here the CDR3 reads CASSYGTGLGNTIYF. CDR3 coding DNA: TGTGCCAGCAGTTACGGCACGGGATTAGGAAACACCATATATTTT.

This clonotype was detected only a few times. The chain joins TRBV6-6 to TRBJ2-6, with 8 bases fitting TRBD1. V shed 2 bases and J 4 bases; nucleotides not matched to a gene: 4. CDR1 and CDR2 (germline): MNHNY, SVGAGI (reference sequence). The CDR3 totals 16 residues. The CDR3, as DNA: TGTGCCAGCAGTTACAACGCAGGGGGCGGGGCCAACGTCCTGACTTTC. Protein product: CASSYNAGGGANVLTF.

This clonotype came up a few times. The CDR3 region has the DNA TGTGCCAGCATTGGGACTCCTGGAGAGCAGTTCTTC. Translated, it gives CASIGTPGEQFF. The chain recombines TRBV2 with TRBJ2-1; D is perhaps TRBD2 (6 bases). Between the trimmed V and J ends, which lost 7 bases and 10 bases, there was a span of 14 bases. The CDR3 consists of 12 residues. Germline lookup yields CDR1 SNHLY and CDR2 FYNNEI. Using reference TRBV2 and TRBJ2-1 for the parts outside the CDR3, the full variable domain is EPEVTQTPSHQVTQMGQEVILRCVPISNHLYFYWYRQILGQKVEFLVSFYNNEISEKSEIFDDQFSVERPDGSNFTLKIRSTKLEDSAMYFCASIGTPGEQFFGPGTRLTVL.

This clonotype was counted at least ten times. The rearrangement joins TRBV7-2 to TRBJ2-7; D is ambiguous. The CDR3 loop spans 15 amino acids. Trimming took 2 bases from V and 1 from J, leaving 12 bases between them. CDR1 and CDR2 from the germline V gene are SGHTA and FQGNSA. CDR3 sequence: CASSLSGVGSYEQYF. DNA for the CDR3: TGTGCCAGCAGCTTATCAGGCGTGGGGTCCTACGAGCAGTACTTC.

This sequence joins TRBV24-1 and TRBJ2-3, with D maybe TRBD1 (7 bases). The CDR3 runs to 16 residues. CDR1 is KGHDR, CDR2 SFDVKD, per germline. V lost 3 bases to trimming and J lost 3 bases, with 15 bases between them. The CDR3 loop reads CATSDARQGGTDTQYF. In nucleotides, the CDR3 is TGTGCCACCAGTGATGCAAGACAGGGAGGTACAGATACGCAGTATTTT.

This clonotype was detected a few times. The chain joins TRBV24-1 to TRBJ2-3, with D unresolved. The CDR3 has 15 amino acids. Per the germline V gene, CDR1 is KGHDR and CDR2 is SFDVKD. The V gene lost 2 bases and the J gene lost 2 bases, with 10 bases spanning the gap. The CDR3 region is CATSDSLQDTDTQYF. The CDR3 nucleotides are TGTGCCACCAGTGATTCTCTCCAGGACACAGATACGCAGTATTTT.